The 7 T cell receptor beta chains reported below all come from one sample, sequenced in a study of blood T cell repertoires in COVID-19. Method: immunoSEQ multiplex PCR; TCRdb's copy keeps in-frame clones and lacks some. This table has about 7,300 clones, about nine tenths appearing once. Sequencing was done on a sample of peripheral blood. These receptors were collected from a human donor with active COVID-19. The donor label of this sample is uncertain.

The V call is TRBV28, the J call TRBJ2-7; 13 bases align to TRBD2. V dropped 5 bases and J dropped 6; count of bases not matched to a gene: 13. The V gene's germline CDR1 is MDHEN and CDR2 SYDVKM. The CDR3 runs to 17 residues. CDR3 amino acids: CASSGLAGVFSSAEQYF. The CDR3 coding sequence is TGTGCCAGCAGTGGACTAGCGGGAGTTTTCTCCTCCGCCGAGCAGTACTTC. The complete variable domain, with remaining parts taken from reference TRBV28 and TRBJ2-7, reads DVKVTQSSRYLVKRTGEKVFLECVQDMDHENMFWYRQDPGLGLRLIYFSYDVKMKEKGDIPEGYSVSREKKERFSLILESASTNQTSMYLCASSGLAGVFSSAEQYFGPGTRLTVT.

In nucleotides, the CDR3 is TGTGCCAGCTCACCAGGGGACAGGGGTGAAAAACTGTTTTTT. It is translated as CASSPGDRGEKLFF. The rearrangement links TRBV18 to TRBJ1-4; 10 bases agree with TRBD1. Germline loops: CDR1 KGHSH, CDR2 LQKENI. The V and J ends lost 2 bases and 7 bases, in that order; junction bases with no gene match: 1. This CDR3 comprises 14 residues.

The chain links TRBV15 to TRBJ2-1, with D perhaps matching TRBD1 (5 bases). CDR1 is LNHNV and CDR2 is YYDKDF in the germline V gene (reference sequence). Trimming pared 3 bases from V and 3 bases from J, leaving 12 bases between. CDR3 length: 15 residues. The CDR3 reads CATSRDISGYNEQFF. The CDR3 DNA is TGTGCCACCAGCAGGGACATTTCAGGCTACAATGAGCAGTTCTTC. Looking up the rest from reference TRBV15 and TRBJ2-1 gives the full variable domain: DAMVIQNPRYQVTQFGKPVTLSCSQTLNHNVMYWYQQKSSQAPKLLFHYYDKDFNNEADTPDNFQSRRPNTSFCFLDIRSPGLGDTAMYLCATSRDISGYNEQFFGPGTRLTVL.

V and J are TRBV6-2 or TRBV6-3 and TRBJ2-7; 10 nucleotides agree with TRBD1. This CDR3 has 14 amino acids. V trimming: 5 bases; J trimming: 2 bases; junction bases outside the gene matches: 3. Germline lookup yields CDR1 MNHEY and CDR2 SVGEGT. The CDR3 DNA reads as TGTGCCAGCAGTCGGGACAGGGGAACCTACGAGCAGTACTTC. Protein: CASSRDRGTYEQYF.

The chain joins TRBV28 to TRBJ1-1; D is perhaps TRBD1 (5 bases). This CDR3 has 15 residues. Trimming pared 2 bases from V and 3 bases from J, leaving 13 bases between. The germline CDR1 and CDR2 sequences are MDHEN and SYDVKM. This CDR3 is CASSLPGFGYTEAFF. The DNA for the CDR3 is TGTGCCAGCAGTTTACCAGGGTTCGGTTACACTGAAGCTTTCTTT.

This chain joins TRBV6-5 and TRBJ2-7; 8 nucleotides align to TRBD1. The CDR3 contains 14 residues. Germline V gene lookup returns CDR1 MNHEY and CDR2 SVGAGI. CDR3 DNA: TGTCTAGCTAACGGGGGACAGGACTCCTACGAGCAGTACTTC. The encoded protein is CLANGGQDSYEQYF.

This clone was counted only a few times. The chain carries TRBV28 and TRBJ2-1, with TRBD1 identical over 8 bases. Germline assignment: CDR1 MDHEN and CDR2 SYDVKM. V shed 5 bases, J shed 10 bases, and the junction held 1 base outside the gene matches. This CDR3 has 11 residues. In DNA, the CDR3 is TGTGCCAGCAGTAACAGGGGGGAGCAGTTCTTC. Translated, it gives CASSNRGEQFF.